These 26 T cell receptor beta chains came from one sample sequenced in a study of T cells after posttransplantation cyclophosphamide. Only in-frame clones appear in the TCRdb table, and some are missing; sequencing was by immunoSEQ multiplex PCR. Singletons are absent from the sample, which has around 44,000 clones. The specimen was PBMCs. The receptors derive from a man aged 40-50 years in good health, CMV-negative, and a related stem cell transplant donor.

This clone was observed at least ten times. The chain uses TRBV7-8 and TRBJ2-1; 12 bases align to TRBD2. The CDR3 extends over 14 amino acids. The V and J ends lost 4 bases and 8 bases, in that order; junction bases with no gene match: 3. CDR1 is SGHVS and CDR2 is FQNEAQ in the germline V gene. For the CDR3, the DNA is TGTGCCAGCAGCTCTAGCGGGGGGGCCTATGAGCAGTTCTTC. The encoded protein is CASSSSGGAYEQFF.

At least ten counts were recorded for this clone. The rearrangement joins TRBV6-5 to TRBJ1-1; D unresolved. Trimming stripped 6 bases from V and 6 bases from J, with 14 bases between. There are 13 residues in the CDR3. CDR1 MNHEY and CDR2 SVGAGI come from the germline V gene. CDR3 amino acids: CASRDTIVAEAFF. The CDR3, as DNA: TGTGCCAGCAGAGACACGATTGTCGCTGAAGCTTTCTTT.

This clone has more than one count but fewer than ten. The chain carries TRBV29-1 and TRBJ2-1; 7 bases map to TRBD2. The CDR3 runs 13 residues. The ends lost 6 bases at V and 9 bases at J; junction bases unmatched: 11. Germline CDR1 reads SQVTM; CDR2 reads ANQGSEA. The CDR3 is CSVLWGEGGEQFF. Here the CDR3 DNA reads TGCAGCGTCCTGTGGGGGGAGGGAGGTGAGCAGTTCTTC.

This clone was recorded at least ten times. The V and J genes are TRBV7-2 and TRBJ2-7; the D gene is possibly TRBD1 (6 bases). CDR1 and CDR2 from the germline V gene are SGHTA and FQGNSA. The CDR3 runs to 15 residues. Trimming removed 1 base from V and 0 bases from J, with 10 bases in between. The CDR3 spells CASSLETGSSYEQYF. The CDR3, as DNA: TGTGCCAGCAGCTTAGAGACAGGCAGCTCCTACGAGCAGTACTTC.

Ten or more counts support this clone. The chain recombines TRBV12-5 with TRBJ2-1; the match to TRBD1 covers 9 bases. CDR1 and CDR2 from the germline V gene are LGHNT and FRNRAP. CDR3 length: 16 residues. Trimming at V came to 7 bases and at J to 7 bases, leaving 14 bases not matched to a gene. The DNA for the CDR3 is TGTGCTAGTGTTCCTAACCCCGGGACAGGGCTTAATGAGCAGTTCTTC. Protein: CASVPNPGTGLNEQFF. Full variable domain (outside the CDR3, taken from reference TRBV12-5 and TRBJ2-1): DARVTQTPRHKVTEMGQEVTMRCQPILGHNTVFWYRQTMMQGLELLAYFRNRAPLDDSGMPKDRFSAEMPDATLATLKIQPSEPRDSAVYFCASVPNPGTGLNEQFFGPGTRLTVL.

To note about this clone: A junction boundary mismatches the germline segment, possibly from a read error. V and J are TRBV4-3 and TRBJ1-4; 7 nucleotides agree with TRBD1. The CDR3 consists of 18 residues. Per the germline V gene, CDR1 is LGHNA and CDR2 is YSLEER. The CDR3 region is CASRQVTGRSATNEKLFF. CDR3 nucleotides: TGCGCCAGCCGCCAAGTGACAGGGAGGAGCGCAACTAATGAAAAACTGTTTTTT.

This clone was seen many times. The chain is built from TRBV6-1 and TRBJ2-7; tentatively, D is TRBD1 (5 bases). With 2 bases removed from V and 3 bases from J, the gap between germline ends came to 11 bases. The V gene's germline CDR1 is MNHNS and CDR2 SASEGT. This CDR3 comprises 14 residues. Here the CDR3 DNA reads TGTGCCAGCAGTGAAAGGCCAGGGTACTACGAGCAGTACGTC. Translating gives CASSERPGYYEQYV.

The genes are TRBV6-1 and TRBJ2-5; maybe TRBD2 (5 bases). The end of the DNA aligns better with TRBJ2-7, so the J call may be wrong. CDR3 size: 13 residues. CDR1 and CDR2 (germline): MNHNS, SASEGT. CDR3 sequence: CASSIRETYEQYF. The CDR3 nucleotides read TGTGCCAGCAGTATCCGGGAAACCTACGAGCAGTACTTC.

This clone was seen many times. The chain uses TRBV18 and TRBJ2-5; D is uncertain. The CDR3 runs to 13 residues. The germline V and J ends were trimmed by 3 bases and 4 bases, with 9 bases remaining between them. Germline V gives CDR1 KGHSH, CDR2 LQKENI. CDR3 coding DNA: TGTGCCAGCTCACCCCTCTCGCGAGAGACCCAGTACTTC. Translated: CASSPLSRETQYF.

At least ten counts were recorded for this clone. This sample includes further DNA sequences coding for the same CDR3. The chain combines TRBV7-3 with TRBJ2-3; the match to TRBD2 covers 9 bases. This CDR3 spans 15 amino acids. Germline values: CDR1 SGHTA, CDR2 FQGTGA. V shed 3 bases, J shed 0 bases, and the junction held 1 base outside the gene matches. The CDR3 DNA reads TGTGCCAGCAGCTTCACTAGCGGGAGCACAGATACGCAGTATTTT. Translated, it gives CASSFTSGSTDTQYF.

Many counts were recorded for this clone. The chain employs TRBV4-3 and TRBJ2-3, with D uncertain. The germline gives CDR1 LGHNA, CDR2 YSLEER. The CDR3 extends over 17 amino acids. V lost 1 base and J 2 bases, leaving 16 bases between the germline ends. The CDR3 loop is CASSQGQARFNTDTQYF. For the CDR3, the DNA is TGCGCCAGCAGCCAAGGCCAGGCTCGTTTCAACACAGATACGCAGTATTTT.

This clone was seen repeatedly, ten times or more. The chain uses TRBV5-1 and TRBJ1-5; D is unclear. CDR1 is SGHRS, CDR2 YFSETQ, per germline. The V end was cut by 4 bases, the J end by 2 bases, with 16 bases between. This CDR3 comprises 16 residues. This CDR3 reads CASSPGGGSGNQPQHF. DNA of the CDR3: TGCGCCAGCAGCCCCGGAGGAGGGTCTGGCAATCAGCCCCAGCATTTT.

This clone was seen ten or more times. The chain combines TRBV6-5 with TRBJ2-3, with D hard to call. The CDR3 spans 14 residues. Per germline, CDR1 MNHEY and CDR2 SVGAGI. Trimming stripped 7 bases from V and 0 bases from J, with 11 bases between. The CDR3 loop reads CASTVGLSTDTQYF. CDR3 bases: TGTGCCAGCACCGTGGGCCTGAGCACAGATACGCAGTATTTT.

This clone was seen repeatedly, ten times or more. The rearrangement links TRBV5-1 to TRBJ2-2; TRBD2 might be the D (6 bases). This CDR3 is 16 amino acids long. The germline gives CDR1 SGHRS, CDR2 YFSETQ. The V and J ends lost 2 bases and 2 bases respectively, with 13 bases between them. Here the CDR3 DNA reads TGCGCCAGCAGCTTAACTGGGACTGCTAACACCGGGGAGCTGTTTTTT. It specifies CASSLTGTANTGELFF.

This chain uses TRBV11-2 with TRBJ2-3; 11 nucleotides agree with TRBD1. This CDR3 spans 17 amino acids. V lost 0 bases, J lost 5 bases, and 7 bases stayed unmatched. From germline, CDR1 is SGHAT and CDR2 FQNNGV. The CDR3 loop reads CASSLDQPGQGEDTQYF. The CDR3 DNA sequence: TGTGCCAGCAGCTTAGATCAGCCGGGACAGGGGGAAGATACGCAGTATTTT.

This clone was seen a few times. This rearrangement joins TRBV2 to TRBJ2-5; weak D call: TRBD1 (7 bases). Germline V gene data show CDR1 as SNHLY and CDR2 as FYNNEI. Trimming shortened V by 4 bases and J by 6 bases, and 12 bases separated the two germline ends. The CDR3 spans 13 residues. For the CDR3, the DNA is TGTGCCAGCAGTGCAGGGGGGCTTAAGACCCAGTACTTC. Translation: CASSAGGLKTQYF.

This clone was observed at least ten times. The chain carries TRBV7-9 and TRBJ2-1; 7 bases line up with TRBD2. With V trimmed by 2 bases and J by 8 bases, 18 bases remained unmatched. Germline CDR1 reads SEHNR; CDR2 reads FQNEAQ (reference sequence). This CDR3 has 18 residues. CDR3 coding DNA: TGTGCCAGCAGCTTAAGTGTACTAGGGAGGGCCGGGGTAGATGAGCAGTTCTTC. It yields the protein CASSLSVLGRAGVDEQFF.

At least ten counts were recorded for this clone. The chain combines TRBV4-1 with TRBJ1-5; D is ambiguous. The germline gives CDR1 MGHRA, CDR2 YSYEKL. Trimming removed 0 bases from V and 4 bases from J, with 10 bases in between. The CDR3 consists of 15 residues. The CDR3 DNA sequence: TGCGCCAGCAGCCAAGATGTGAAGGAGAATCAGCCCCAGCATTTT. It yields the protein CASSQDVKENQPQHF.

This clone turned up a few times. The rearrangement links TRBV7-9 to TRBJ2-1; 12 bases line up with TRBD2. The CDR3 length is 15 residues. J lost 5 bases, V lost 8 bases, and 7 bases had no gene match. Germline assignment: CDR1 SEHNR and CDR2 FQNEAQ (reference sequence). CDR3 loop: CASGDPSGRDNEQFF. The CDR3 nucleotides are TGTGCCAGCGGCGACCCTAGCGGGAGGGACAATGAGCAGTTCTTC.

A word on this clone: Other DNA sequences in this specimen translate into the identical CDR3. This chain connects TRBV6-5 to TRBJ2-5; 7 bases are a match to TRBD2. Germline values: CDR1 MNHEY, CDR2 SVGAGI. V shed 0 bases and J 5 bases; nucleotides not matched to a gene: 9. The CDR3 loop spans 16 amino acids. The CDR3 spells CASSYSIPGGGETQYF. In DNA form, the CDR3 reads TGTGCCAGCAGTTACTCTATTCCGGGAGGCGGGGAGACCCAGTACTTC.

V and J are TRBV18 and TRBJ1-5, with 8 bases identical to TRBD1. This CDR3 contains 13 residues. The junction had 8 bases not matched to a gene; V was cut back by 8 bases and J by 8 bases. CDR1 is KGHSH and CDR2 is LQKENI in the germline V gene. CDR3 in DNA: TGTGCCAGCGCCCCGGGACAGGTAGAGCCCCAGCATTTT. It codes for CASAPGQVEPQHF.

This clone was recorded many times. The CDR3 nucleotides read TGTGCCAGCTCACCAATACAGGGGGGAGAGCAGTACGTC. Translation: CASSPIQGGEQYV. The rearrangement links TRBV18 to TRBJ2-7; TRBD1 agrees at 8 bases. Looked up from germline, CDR1 is KGHSH and CDR2 is LQKENI. The CDR3 contains 13 residues. V was pared by 2 bases and J by 7 bases, with 4 bases of the junction left unmatched.

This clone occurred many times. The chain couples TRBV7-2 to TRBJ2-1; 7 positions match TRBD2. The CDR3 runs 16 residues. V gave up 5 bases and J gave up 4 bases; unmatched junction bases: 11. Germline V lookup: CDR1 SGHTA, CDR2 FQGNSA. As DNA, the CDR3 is TGTGCCAGCAGCCCTCCGGGGCTAGCGGAATACAATGAGCAGTTCTTC. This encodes CASSPPGLAEYNEQFF.

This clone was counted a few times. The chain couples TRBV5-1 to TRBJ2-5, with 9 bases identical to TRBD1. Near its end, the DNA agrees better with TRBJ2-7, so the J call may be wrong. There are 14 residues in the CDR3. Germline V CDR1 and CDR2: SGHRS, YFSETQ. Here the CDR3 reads CASSTGTGLHEQYF. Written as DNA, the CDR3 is TGCGCCAGCAGCACCGGGACAGGGTTGCACGAGCAGTACTTC.

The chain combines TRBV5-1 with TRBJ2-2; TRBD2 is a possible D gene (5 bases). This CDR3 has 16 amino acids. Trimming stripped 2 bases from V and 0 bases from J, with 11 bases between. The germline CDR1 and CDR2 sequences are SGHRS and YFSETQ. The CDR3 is CASSLRESPNTGELFF. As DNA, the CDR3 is TGCGCCAGCAGCTTAAGGGAGAGCCCGAACACCGGGGAGCTGTTTTTT.

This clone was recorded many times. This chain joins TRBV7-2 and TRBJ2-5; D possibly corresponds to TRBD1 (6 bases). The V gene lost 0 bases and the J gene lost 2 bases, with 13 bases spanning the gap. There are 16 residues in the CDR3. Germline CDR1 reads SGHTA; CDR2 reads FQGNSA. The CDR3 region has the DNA TGTGCCAGCAGCTTAGCCACAGGGACCTTTCAAGAGACCCAGTACTTC. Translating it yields CASSLATGTFQETQYF.